This is a list of T cell receptor beta chains from one sample in a study of PD-L1 blockade in urothelial cancer. Libraries were prepared by immunoSEQ multiplex PCR; TCRdb keeps only in-frame clonotypes and omits some of them. In the table there are tens of thousands of clones, approximately 86% of which are singletons. Sequencing used PBMCs, obtained around atezolizumab (anti-PD-L1) treatment. The origin of the receptors is a man between 50 and 59 years old with urothelial cancer. CDR3s include the opening cysteine and the closing phenylalanine or tryptophan. The D gene is left open where the match is weak. Clone size is not always given. Where it is, it says once, few, many or a class for expanded clones.

V gene	D gene	CDR3 length	J gene	clone size	CDR3 DNA	CDR3 protein
TRBV27	.	14	TRBJ2-7	.	TGTGCCAGCAGTTTCCTAGCGCGAGTGGGCGAGCAGTACTTC	CASSFLARVGEQYF
TRBV6-5	TRBD1	13	TRBJ1-2	.	TGTGCCAGCAGACCGGACAGGTTGCGAGGCTACACCTTC	CASRPDRLRGYTF
TRBV4-2	TRBD2	17	TRBJ2-5	.	TGTGCCAGCAGCCAAGATAAACTAGCGGGGACTCAAGAGACCCAGTACTTC	CASSQDKLAGTQETQYF
TRBV30	TRBD1	16	TRBJ1-2	.	TGTGCCCGATCCCCGGGGACAGGGGGCATGAGCGGGGGCTACACCTTC	CARSPGTGGMSGGYTF
TRBV27	.	15	TRBJ1-5	.	TGTGCCAGCAAGAGGGGGGCGGGGGCTTATCAGCCCCAGCATTTT	CASKRGAGAYQPQHF
TRBV29-1	.	14	TRBJ2-1	.	TGCAGCGTTGAGGGAGCGGTCCACTACAATGAGCAGTTCTTC	CSVEGAVHYNEQFF
TRBV19	TRBD1	13	TRBJ1-1	many	TGTGCCAGTAATCTACAGGGGGGGGCTGAAGCTTTCTTT	CASNLQGGAEAFF
TRBV10-3	TRBD1	15	TRBJ1-2	.	TGTGCCATCAGTGAGTCAGAGACAGGGGGCTTTGGCTACACCTTC	CAISESETGGFGYTF
TRBV2	.	14	TRBJ1-5	.	TGTGCCAGCAGTGGCGAGGGAGGCAATCAGCCCCAGCATTTT	CASSGEGGNQPQHF
TRBV7-6	.	13	TRBJ2-7	.	TGTGCCAGCAGCCAGCCTAGCCGGTACGAGCAGTACTTC	CASSQPSRYEQYF
TRBV6-6	.	15	TRBJ1-1	.	TGTGCCAGCATCTTGGGGCAGGGCCTGAACACTGAAGCTTTCTTT	CASILGQGLNTEAFF
TRBV30	.	15	TRBJ1-6	.	TGTGCCTGGAGTCCCCGGACAGTCGTAAATTCACCCCTCCACTTT	CAWSPRTVVNSPLHF
TRBV19	TRBD1	15	TRBJ1-4	.	TGTGCCAGTAGTATAACGGGACAGGCTAATGAAAAACTGTTTTTT	CASSITGQANEKLFF
TRBV15	.	14	TRBJ1-1	.	TGTGCCACCAGCAGGGGAGGTCCGAACACTGAAGCTTTCTTT	CATSRGGPNTEAFF
TRBV12-5	TRBD2	16	TRBJ2-3	.	TGTGCTAGTGGTGGGGGACTAGCGGGGCGGGCAGATACGCAGTATTTT	CASGGGLAGRADTQYF
TRBV28	.	15	TRBJ1-6	.	TGTGCCAGCAGTTTAGACAGCTTCTACAATTCACCCCTCCACTTT	CASSLDSFYNSPLHF
TRBV13	TRBD1	17	TRBJ2-3	.	TGTGCCAGCAGCAGGATGTTCGGACAGGGGAACACAGATACGCAGTATTTT	CASSRMFGQGNTDTQYF
TRBV5-1	TRBD1	14	TRBJ2-2	once	TGCGCCAGCAGCTTGGACAGGGGAACCGGGGAGCTGTTTTTT	CASSLDRGTGELFF
TRBV7-8	.	13	TRBJ2-7	.	TGTGCCAGCAGCCCCCGGGGTGTCTACGAGCAGTACTTC	CASSPRGVYEQYF
TRBV7-2	TRBD2	16	TRBJ2-3	few	TGTGCCAGCAGCTTAGTTGGGACTAGCGGTCCTAATACGCAGTATTTT	CASSLVGTSGPNTQYF
TRBV19	TRBD2	16	TRBJ2-1	.	TGTGCCAGTAGTATTAGGACTAGCGGTGCCTACAATGAGCAGTTCTTC	CASSIRTSGAYNEQFF
TRBV15	TRBD1	15	TRBJ1-1	.	TGTGCCACCAGCAGGTTGACAGGGTTGAACACTGAAGCTTTCTTT	CATSRLTGLNTEAFF
TRBV5-6	TRBD1	15	TRBJ2-7	.	TGTGCCAGCAGCTCCGGGGACAGGCGAACCTACGAGCAGTACTTC	CASSSGDRRTYEQYF
TRBV10-3	.	15	TRBJ2-7	few	TGTGCCATCAGTGATCAGGGCGGTAGGGCCTACGAGCAGTACTTC	CAISDQGGRAYEQYF
TRBV6-1	TRBD1	13	TRBJ1-6	once	TGTGCCAGCAGTGATCAGGGGGATTCACCCCTCCACTTT	CASSDQGDSPLHF
TRBV27	.	14	TRBJ2-3	.	TGTGCCAGCGCCGAGGTCGCGGGACGAGATACGCAGTATTTT	CASAEVAGRDTQYF
TRBV19	.	15	TRBJ2-4	once	TGTGCCAGTAGTATAGGGGCGATAGCCAAAAACATTCAGTACTTC	CASSIGAIAKNIQYF
TRBV5-1	.	14	TRBJ1-5	.	TGCGCCAGCAGCTTAGACAATAGCAATCAGCCCCAGCATTTT	CASSLDNSNQPQHF
TRBV4-3	.	15	TRBJ1-3	.	TGCGCCAGCAGCCGCCTCAGGGGTTCTGGAAACACCATATATTTT	CASSRLRGSGNTIYF
TRBV7-8	.	13	TRBJ2-1	.	TGTGCCAGCAGCTTAGCTTCGGAGTTAGGGGAGTTCTTC	CASSLASELGEFF
TRBV6-5	.	15	TRBJ1-2	.	TGTGCCAGCAGTTACTCGAGATCCAGGGGCTATGGCTACACCTTC	CASSYSRSRGYGYTF
TRBV7-7	.	14	TRBJ2-1	.	TGTGCCAGCAGCCTTGCGGGATTGGCTGGGGAGCAGTTCTTC	CASSLAGLAGEQFF
TRBV15	TRBD2	18	TRBJ2-2	few	TGTGCCACCAGCAGAGGGGAGGGGTCGGGAGTGAACACCGGGGAGCTGTTTTTT	CATSRGEGSGVNTGELFF
TRBV19	TRBD2	16	TRBJ2-7	.	TGTGCCAGTAGTTATTTTTTTAGCGGGAGCTCCTACGAGCAGTACTTC	CASSYFFSGSSYEQYF
TRBV12-5	.	13	TRBJ2-1	.	TGTGCTAGTGGTTCCTGGACTGACAATGAGCAGTTCTTC	CASGSWTDNEQFF
TRBV6-5	TRBD1	14	TRBJ2-7	.	TGTGCCAGCAGTCTCTGGGGACAGGGGAACGAGCAGTACTTC	CASSLWGQGNEQYF
TRBV7-2	TRBD2	17	TRBJ2-3	once	TGTGCCAGCAGCCCGGGTAGACTAGCGGGAGGGTCAGATACGCAGTATTTT	CASSPGRLAGGSDTQYF
TRBV19	TRBD1	14	TRBJ2-2	.	TGTGCCAGTAGTACGACAGGGTCCACCGGGGAGCTGTTTTTT	CASSTTGSTGELFF
TRBV2	TRBD2	16	TRBJ2-7	.	TGTACCAGCAAGAAGAGCGGGAGTGGGCCCTCCTACGAGCAGTACTTC	CTSKKSGSGPSYEQYF
TRBV15	.	15	TRBJ2-5	.	TGTGCCACCAGCAGAGATTCGGTGGGAGGCGGGACCCAGTACTTC	CATSRDSVGGGTQYF
TRBV9	TRBD1	18	TRBJ2-3	.	TGTGCCAGCAGCGTAGACCCCCCGGGACAGGGGCGTTCAGATACGCAGTATTTT	CASSVDPPGQGRSDTQYF
TRBV14	.	17	TRBJ1-1	.	TGTGCCAGCAGCCAAGGGCTAGGAACGGTTTTGAACACTGAAGCTTTCTTT	CASSQGLGTVLNTEAFF
TRBV18	TRBD1	16	TRBJ2-3	.	TGTGCCAGCTCACCGCTTCCGACAGGGAACACAGATACGCAGTATTTT	CASSPLPTGNTDTQYF
TRBV6-5	TRBD1	13	TRBJ1-2	.	TGTGCCAGCAAAGACAGGGCAAACTATGGCTACACCTTC	CASKDRANYGYTF
TRBV6-1	.	12	TRBJ1-2	.	TGTGCCACCCAAGCCGGGGGGTTGGGCTACACCTTC	CATQAGGLGYTF
TRBV18	.	14	TRBJ1-5	.	TGTGCCAGCTCACATGGACAGACCAATCAGCCCCAGCATTTT	CASSHGQTNQPQHF
TRBV6-5	.	15	TRBJ1-4	.	TGTGCCAGCAGTTGGACCGGGGGAGGAAGTGAAAAACTGTTTTTT	CASSWTGGGSEKLFF
TRBV30	.	13	TRBJ2-5	medium-sized	TGTGCCTGGAGTCCTAAAAACCAAGAGACCCAGTACTTC	CAWSPKNQETQYF
TRBV11-2	.	12	TRBJ2-1	.	TGTGCCAGCAGCTTAGGGGGGGATGAGCAGTTCTTC	CASSLGGDEQFF
TRBV27	.	14	TRBJ2-7	.	TGTGCCAGCAGCGACCGGCGGGGCCCCTACGAGCAGTACTTC	CASSDRRGPYEQYF
TRBV27	.	13	TRBJ2-7	once	TGTGCCAGCAGTACTACGGGTACGGGCGAGCAGTACTTC	CASSTTGTGEQYF
TRBV19	.	15	TRBJ2-7	.	TGTGCCAGTAGTATTGGGGACTTCAGCTCCTACGAGCAGTACTTC	CASSIGDFSSYEQYF
TRBV6-5	TRBD2	15	TRBJ2-3	.	TGTGCCAGCAGTTCGGGGGGACTAGCGTCAGATACGCAGTATTTT	CASSSGGLASDTQYF